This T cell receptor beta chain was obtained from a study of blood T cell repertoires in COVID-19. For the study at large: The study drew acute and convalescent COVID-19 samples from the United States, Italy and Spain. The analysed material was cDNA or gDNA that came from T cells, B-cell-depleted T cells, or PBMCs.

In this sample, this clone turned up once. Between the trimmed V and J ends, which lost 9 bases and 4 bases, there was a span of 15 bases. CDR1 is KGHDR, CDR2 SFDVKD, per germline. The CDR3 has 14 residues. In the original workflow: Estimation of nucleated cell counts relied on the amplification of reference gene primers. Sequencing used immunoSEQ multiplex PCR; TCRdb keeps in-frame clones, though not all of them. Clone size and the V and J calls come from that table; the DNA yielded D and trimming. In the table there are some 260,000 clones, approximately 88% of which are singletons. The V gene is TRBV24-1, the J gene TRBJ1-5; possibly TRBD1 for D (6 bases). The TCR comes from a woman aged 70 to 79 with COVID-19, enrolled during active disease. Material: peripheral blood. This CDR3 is CATATGLGNQPQHF. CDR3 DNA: TGTGCCACCGCAACAGGGCTGGGGAATCAGCCCCAGCATTTT.